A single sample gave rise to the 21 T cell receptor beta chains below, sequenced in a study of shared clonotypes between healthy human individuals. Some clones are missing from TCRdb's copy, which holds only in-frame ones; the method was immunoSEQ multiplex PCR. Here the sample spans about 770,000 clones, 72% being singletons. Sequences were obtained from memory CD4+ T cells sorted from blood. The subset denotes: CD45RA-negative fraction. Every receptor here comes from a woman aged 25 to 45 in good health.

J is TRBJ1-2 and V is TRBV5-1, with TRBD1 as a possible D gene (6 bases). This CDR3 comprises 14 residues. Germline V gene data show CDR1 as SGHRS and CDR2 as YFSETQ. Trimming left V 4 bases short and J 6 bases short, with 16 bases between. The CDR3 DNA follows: TGCGCCAGCAGCCCAAGGGACACCGTCCATGGCTACACCTTC. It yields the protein CASSPRDTVHGYTF.

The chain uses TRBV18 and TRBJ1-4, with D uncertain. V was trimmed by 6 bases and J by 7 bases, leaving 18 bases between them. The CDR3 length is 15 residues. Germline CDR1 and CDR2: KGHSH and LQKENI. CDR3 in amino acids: CASSPLEGFAEKLFF. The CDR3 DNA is TGTGCCAGCTCCCCTCTTGAGGGTTTTGCTGAAAAACTGTTTTTT.

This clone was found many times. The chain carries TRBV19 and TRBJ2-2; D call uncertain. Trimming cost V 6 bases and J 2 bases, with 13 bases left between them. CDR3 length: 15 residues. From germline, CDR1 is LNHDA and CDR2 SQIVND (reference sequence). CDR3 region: CASRTPGGNTGELFF. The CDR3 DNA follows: TGTGCCAGTAGAACCCCGGGCGGCAACACCGGGGAGCTGTTTTTT.

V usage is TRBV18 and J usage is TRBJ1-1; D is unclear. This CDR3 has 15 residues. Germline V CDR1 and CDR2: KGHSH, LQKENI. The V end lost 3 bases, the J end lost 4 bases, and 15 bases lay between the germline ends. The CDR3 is CASSPRPDVGTEAFF. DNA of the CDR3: TGTGCCAGCTCACCCAGACCAGACGTGGGCACTGAAGCTTTCTTT. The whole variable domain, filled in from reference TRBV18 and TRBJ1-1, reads NAGVMQNPRHLVRRRGQEARLRCSPMKGHSHVYWYRQLPEEGLKFMVYLQKENIIDESGMPKERFSAEFPKEGPSILRIQQVVRGDSAAYFCASSPRPDVGTEAFFGQGTRLTVV.

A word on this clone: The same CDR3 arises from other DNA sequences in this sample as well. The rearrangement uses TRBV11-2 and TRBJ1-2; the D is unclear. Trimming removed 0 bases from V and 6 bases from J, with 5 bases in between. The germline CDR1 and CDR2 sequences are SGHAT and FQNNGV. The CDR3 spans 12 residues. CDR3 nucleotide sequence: TGTGCCAGCAGCTTAGAGGGGAATGGCTACACCTTC. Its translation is CASSLEGNGYTF.

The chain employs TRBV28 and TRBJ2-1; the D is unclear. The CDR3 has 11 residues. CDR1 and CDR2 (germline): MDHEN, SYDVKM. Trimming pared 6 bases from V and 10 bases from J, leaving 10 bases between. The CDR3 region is CASRLADEQFF. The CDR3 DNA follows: TGTGCCAGCAGATTAGCTGACGAGCAGTTCTTC.

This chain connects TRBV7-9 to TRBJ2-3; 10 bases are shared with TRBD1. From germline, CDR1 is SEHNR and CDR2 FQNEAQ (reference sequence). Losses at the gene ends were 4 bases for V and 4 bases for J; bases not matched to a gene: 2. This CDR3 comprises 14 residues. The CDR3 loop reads CASSSGQGADTQYF. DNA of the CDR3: TGTGCCAGCAGCTCCGGACAGGGGGCAGATACGCAGTATTTT. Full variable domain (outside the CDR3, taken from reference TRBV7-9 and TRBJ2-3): DTGVSQNPRHKITKRGQNVTFRCDPISEHNRLYWYRQTLGQGPEFLTYFQNEAQLEKSRLLSDRFSAERPKGSFSTLEIQRTEQGDSAMYLCASSSGQGADTQYFGPGTRLTVL.

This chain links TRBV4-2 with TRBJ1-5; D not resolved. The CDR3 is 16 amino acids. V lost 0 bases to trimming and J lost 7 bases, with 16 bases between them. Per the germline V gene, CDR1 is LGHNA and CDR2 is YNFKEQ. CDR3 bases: TGTGCCAGCAGCCAAGACGTCCCTAAATCAGGCCAGCCCCAGCATTTT. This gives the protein CASSQDVPKSGQPQHF.

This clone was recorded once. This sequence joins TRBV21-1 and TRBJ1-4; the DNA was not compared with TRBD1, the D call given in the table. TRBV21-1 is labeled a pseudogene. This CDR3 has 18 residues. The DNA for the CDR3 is TGTGCCAGCAGTGACCGGGACAGGGAACATGCAACTAATGAAAAACTGTTTTTT. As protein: CASSDRDREHATNEKLFF.

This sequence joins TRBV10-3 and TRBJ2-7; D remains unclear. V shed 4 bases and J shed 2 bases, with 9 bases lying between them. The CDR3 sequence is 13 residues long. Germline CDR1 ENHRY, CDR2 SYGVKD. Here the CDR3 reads CAISAPGTYEQYF. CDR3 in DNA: TGTGCCATCAGTGCTCCTGGAACCTACGAGCAGTACTTC.

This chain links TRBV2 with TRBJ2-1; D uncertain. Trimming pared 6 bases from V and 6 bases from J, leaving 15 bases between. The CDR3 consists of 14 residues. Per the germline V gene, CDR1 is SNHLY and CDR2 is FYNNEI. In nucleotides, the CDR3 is TGTGCCAGCAGGGAGCAGGCGGCTACCAATGAGCAGTTCTTC. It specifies CASREQAATNEQFF.

The CDR3 coding sequence is TGTGCCAGCAGATACCCTCGGGGGCCTGAAAAACTGTTTTTT. Translating gives CASRYPRGPEKLFF. The V and J genes are TRBV5-6 and TRBJ1-4, with D possibly matching TRBD1 (6 bases). The CDR3 is 14 amino acids. CDR1 and CDR2 from the germline V gene are SGHDT and YYEEEE. V was trimmed by 5 bases and J by 7 bases, leaving 15 bases between them.

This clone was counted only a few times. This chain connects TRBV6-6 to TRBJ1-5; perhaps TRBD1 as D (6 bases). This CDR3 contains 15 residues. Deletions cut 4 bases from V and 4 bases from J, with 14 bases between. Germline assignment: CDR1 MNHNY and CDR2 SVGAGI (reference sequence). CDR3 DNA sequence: TGTGCCAGCAGTTTGGCAGGGGTGTCGAATCAGCCCCAGCATTTT. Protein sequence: CASSLAGVSNQPQHF.

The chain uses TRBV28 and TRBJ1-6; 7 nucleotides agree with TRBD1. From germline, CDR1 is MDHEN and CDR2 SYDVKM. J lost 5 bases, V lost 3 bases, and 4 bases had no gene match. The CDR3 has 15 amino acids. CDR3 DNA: TGTGCCAGCAGTTTTTCAGGGGGGCATAATTCACCCCTCCACTTT. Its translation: CASSFSGGHNSPLHF.

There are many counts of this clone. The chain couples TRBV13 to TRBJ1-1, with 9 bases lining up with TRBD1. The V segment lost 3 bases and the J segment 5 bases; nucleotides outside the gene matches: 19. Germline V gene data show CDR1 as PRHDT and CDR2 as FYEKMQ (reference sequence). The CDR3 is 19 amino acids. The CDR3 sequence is CASSFLTGGRKMRYTEAFF. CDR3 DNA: TGTGCCAGCAGCTTCCTCACAGGGGGCCGGAAGATGAGGTATACTGAAGCTTTCTTT.

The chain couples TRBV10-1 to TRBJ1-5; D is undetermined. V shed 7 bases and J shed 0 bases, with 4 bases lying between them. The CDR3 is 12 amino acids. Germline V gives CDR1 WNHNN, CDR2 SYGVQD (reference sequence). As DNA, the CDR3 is TGCGCCAGCATAAATAGCAATCAGCCCCAGCATTTT. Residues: CASINSNQPQHF.

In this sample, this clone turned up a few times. The CDR3 loop is CASSVSNSGTKQFF. Here the CDR3 DNA reads TGCGCCAGCAGTGTTTCCAACTCCGGGACTAAGCAGTTCTTC. The chain joins TRBV10-1 to TRBJ2-1; TRBD2 matches at 7 bases. CDR1 is WNHNN and CDR2 is SYGVQD in the germline V gene (reference sequence). The V gene end was trimmed by 4 bases and the J gene end by 11 bases; junction bases not matched to a gene: 11. This CDR3 has 14 amino acids.

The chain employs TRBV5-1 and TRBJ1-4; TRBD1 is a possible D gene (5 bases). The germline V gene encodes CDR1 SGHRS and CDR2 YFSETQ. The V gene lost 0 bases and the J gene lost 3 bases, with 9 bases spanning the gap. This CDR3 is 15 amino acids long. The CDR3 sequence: CASSLGGTSNEKLFF. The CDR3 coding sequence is TGCGCCAGCAGCTTGGGTGGGACTTCTAATGAAAAACTGTTTTTT.

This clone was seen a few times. DNA of the CDR3: TGTGCCAGTAAACGGGGCGGCGGTGGGGATCAGCCCCAGCATTTT. Translated: CASKRGGGGDQPQHF. V and J are TRBV19 and TRBJ1-5; TRBD1 might be the D (5 bases). CDR1 is LNHDA, CDR2 SQIVND, per germline (reference sequence). CDR3 length equals 15 residues. V was clipped by 7 bases and J by 5 bases, with 18 bases between them.

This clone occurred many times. CDR3 sequence (DNA): TGTGCCAGCAGTTATCGGGCAGCGGGAGGCACAGATACGCAGTATTTT. This gives the protein CASSYRAAGGTDTQYF. The chain combines TRBV6-6 with TRBJ2-3; 8 positions agree with TRBD2. V shed 3 bases and J 1 base; nucleotides not matched to a gene: 6. This CDR3 has 16 amino acids. Germline V gene data show CDR1 as MNHNY and CDR2 as SVGAGI (reference sequence).

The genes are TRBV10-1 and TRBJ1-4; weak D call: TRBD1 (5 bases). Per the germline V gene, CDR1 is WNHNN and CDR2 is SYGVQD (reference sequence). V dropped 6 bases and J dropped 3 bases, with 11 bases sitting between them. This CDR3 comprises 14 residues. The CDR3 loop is CASSATGANEKLFF. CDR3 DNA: TGCGCCAGCAGCGCCACAGGAGCTAATGAAAAACTGTTTTTT.